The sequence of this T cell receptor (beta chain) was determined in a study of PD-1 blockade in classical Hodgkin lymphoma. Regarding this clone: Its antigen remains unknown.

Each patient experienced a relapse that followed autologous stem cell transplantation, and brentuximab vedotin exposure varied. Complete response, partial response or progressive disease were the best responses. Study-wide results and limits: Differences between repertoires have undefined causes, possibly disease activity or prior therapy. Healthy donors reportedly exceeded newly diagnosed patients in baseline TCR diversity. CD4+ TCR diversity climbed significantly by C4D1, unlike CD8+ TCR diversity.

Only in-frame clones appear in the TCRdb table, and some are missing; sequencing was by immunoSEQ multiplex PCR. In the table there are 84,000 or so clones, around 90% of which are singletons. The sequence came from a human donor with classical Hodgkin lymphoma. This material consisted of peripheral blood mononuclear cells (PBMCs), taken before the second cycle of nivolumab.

As DNA, the CDR3 is TGTGCCAGTAGTTCCCGGACTAGCGGGACGATCACAGATACGCAGTATTTT. Protein: CASSSRTSGTITDTQYF. The rearrangement links TRBV19 to TRBJ2-3; 12 nucleotides match TRBD2. CDR3 length: 17 amino acids. In germline, CDR1 is LNHDA, CDR2 SQIVND (reference sequence). V shed 5 bases and J 2 bases; nucleotides not matched to a gene: 8.